This note documents a single TCR beta chain sequence. This sample was included in a study of blood T cell repertoires in COVID-19. Whole-study context: Both acute and convalescent COVID-19 samples were obtained from the United States, Italy and Spain. T cells, B-cell-depleted T cells, or PBMCs provided the cDNA or gDNA that served as material.

Repertoires were generated with immunoSEQ multiplex PCR, while TCRdb's copy carries only in-frame clones and drops some. The sample shows more than 65,000 clones, around 85% of them seen only once. V lost 0 bases to trimming and J lost 6 bases, with 12 bases between them. Germline-derived CDR1 and CDR2 are SGHRS and YFSETQ. This CDR3 is built from 14 residues. Specimen: peripheral blood. The chain links TRBV5-1 to TRBJ1-2; weak D call: TRBD1 (6 bases). The origin of this receptor is an elderly man with acute or convalescent COVID-19. In nucleotides, the CDR3 is TGCGCCAGCAGCTTGGGGTCAGGGGAAGATGGCTACACCTTC. Its translation is CASSLGSGEDGYTF.